The entry that follows covers one T cell receptor beta chain sequence. Its antigen target is currently unknown. Base qualities are not recorded, but no much larger clone differs from it by a single base. Around 500 nanograms of biopsy DNA per sample were submitted for commercial TCRB immunosequencing. A two-step, amplification bias-controlled multiplex PCR was used by Adaptive Biotechnology to amplify CDR3 regions from genomic DNA. Primers for every V and J gene segment were used in the first PCR, and barcodes and Illumina adapters were added in the second PCR. CDR3 libraries were sequenced on an Illumina instrument. The authors' analysis ran thus. Analysis combined the vendor-provided pipelines with custom analysis of raw data in R/Bioconductor under R version 3.3.0. Clonality, which ranges from 0 to 1, was calculated as the inverse of the normalised Shannon entropy across all productive clones. High-frequency clones were defined as the repertoire share of the top 100 clones, retaining only clones passing a 95% confidence test. Overlap between samples was measured with the Morisita-Horn index, while repertoire diversity was measured with the Simpson index. Sourced from immuneACCESS, this table was stored by TCRdb with only in-frame sequences that have V and J called. A share of the clones is absent; for the studies checked, an unresolved V gene accounts for under half, and the remainder has no known explanation. V, J and clone size are those of that table, while D and trimming were read from the DNA. The sample table shows approximately 1,200 clones, and 90% to 95% are seen once. The top ten clonotypes cover 2.4% of the sample.

Eligible patients were adults with ileal or ileocolonic Crohn's disease who had an indication for ileocolonic resection. Whole ileal mucosal biopsies were stored frozen at -80°C before DNA extraction. Genomic DNA was extracted from frozen whole biopsies using a TRizol-based method and was quantified with a NanoDrop 2000 spectrophotometer. The data originate from a study of T cell repertoires in ileal Crohn's disease (dated by TCRdb to about 2019). Regarding the complete study: The median duration of disease was approximately 7.9 years, and at the time of surgery 35% of patients were active smokers. All patients had surgery for a complication: stricturing disease in 61% and penetrating disease in roughly 39%. Roughly half of the patients were given postoperative therapy, with 15 to 20 on anti-TNF agents and under 13 on thiopurines. TCR repertoire analysis was done in 55 to 70 Crohn's disease patients from a prospective multicentre cohort. Running in parallel with the study was a multicentre cohort set up to find predictors of early endoscopic recurrence following ileocolonic resection. Endoscopic postoperative recurrence was defined as a Rutgeerts score above i0. A total of around 170 mucosal samples from some 60 patients were sequenced, collected from several sites on the surgical specimen as well as at postoperative endoscopy.

CDR1 and CDR2, looked up from the germline V gene, are SGHRS and YFSETQ. The germline V end is reduced by 2 bases and the J end by 3 bases; junction bases left unmatched: 8. The CDR3 holds 17 amino acids from the cysteine to the phenylalanine. The entry retains the CDR3 DNA only, 51 bases that are in frame from base 1. What the work shows at the level of the full study, not this receptor alone: Higher percentages of high-frequency clones at the time of surgery were linked to endoscopic recurrence, and every patient with clonality above 26.8% (18/57) had recurrence. A significantly higher proportion of clonal expansions was observed in active smokers at surgery than in non-smokers (25.9% vs 17.9%, p=0.02). Mucosal CD4 and CD8 T cells were sorted and sequenced only in a subgroup of patients, whose size was not stated. Compared with CD4 T cells, sorted CD8 T cells held more high-frequency clones, which suggests that the mucosal expansions were mostly CD8.

The sequencing sample was made of ileal tissue. The chain is assembled from TRBV5-1 and TRBJ2-3; the junction holds 11 bases that match TRBD2. The sequence came from an adult with Crohn's disease. The DNA sequence reads TGCGCCAGCAGCTTTCGACTGGGACTAGCGGAGACAGATACGCAGTATTTT. Its amino acids are CASSFRLGLAETDTQYF. The CDR3 plus the reference TRBV5-1 and TRBJ2-3 genes for the other parts give the full variable domain: KAGVTQTPRYLIKTRGQQVTLSCSPISGHRSVSWYQQTPGQGLQFLFEYFSETQRNKGNFPGRFSGRQFSNSRSEMNVSTLELGDSALYLCASSFRLGLAETDTQYFGPGTRLTVL.